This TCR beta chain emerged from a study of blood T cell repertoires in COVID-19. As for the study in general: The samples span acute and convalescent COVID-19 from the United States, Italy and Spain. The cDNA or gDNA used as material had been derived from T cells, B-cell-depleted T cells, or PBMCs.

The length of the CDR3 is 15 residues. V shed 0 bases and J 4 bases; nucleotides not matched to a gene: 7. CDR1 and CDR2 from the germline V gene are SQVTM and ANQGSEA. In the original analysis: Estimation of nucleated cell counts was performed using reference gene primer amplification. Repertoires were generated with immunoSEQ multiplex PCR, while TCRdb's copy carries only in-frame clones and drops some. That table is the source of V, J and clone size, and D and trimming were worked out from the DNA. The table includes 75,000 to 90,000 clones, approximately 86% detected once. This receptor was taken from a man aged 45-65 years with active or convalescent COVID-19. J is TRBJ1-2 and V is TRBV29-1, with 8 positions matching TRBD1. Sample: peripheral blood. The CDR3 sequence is CSVEDLAGGSYGYTF. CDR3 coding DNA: TGCAGCGTTGAAGATTTGGCAGGGGGCAGCTATGGCTACACCTTC.